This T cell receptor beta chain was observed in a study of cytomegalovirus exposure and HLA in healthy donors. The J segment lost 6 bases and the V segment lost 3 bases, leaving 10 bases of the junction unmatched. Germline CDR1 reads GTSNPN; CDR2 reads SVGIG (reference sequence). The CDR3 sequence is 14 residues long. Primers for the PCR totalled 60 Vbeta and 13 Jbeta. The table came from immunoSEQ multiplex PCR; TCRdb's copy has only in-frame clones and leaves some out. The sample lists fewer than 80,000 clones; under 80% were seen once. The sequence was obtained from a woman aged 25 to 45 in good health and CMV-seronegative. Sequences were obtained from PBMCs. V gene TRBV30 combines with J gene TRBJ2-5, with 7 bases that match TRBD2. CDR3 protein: CAWSGGLGKQTQYF. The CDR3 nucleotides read TGTGCCTGGAGCGGTGGACTAGGAAAACAGACCCAGTACTTC. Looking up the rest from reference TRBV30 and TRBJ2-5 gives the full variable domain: SQTIHQWPATLVQPVGSPLSLECTVEGTSNPNLYWYRQAAGRGLQLLFYSVGIGQISSEVPQNLSASRPQDRQFILSSKKLLLSDSGFYLCAWSGGLGKQTQYFGPGTRLLVL.